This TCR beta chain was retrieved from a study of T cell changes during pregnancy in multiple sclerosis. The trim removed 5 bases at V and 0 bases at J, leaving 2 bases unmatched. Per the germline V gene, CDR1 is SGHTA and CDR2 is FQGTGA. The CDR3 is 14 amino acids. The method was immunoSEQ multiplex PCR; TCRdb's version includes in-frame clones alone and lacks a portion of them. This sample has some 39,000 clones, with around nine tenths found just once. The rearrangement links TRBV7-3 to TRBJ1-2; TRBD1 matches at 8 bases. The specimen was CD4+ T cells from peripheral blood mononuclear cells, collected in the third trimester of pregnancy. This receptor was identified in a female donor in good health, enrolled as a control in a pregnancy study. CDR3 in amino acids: CASSMTGANYGYTF. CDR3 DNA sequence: TGTGCCAGCAGCATGACAGGGGCTAACTATGGCTACACCTTC.